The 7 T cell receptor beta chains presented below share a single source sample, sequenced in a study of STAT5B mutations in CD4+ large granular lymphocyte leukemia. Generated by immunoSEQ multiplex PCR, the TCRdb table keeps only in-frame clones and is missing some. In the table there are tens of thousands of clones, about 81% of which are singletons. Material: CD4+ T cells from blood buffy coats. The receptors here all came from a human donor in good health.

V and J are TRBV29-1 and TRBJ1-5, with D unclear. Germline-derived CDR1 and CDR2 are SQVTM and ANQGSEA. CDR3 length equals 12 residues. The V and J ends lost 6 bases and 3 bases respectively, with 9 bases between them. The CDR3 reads CSVRGPNQPQHF. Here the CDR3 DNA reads TGCAGCGTGCGGGGTCCCAATCAGCCCCAGCATTTT.

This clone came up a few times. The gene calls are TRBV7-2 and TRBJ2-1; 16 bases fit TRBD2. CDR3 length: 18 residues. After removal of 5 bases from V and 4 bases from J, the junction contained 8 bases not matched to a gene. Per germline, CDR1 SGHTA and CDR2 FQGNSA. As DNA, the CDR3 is TGTGCCAGCAGCAGCGGGACTAGCGGGGGGGGAAATTACAATGAGCAGTTCTTC. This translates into CASSSGTSGGGNYNEQFF.

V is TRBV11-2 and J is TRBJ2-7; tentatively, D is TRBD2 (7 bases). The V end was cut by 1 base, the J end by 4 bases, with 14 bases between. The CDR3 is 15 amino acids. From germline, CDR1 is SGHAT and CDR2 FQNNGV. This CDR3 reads CASSLVSRGRYEQYF. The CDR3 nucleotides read TGTGCCAGCAGCTTAGTGTCGCGGGGGCGGTACGAGCAGTACTTC.

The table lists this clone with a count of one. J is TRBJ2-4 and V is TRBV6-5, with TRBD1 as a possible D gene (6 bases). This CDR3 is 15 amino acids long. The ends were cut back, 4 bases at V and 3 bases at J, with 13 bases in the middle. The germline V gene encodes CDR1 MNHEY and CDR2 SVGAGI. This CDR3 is CASSSHRDNKNIQYF. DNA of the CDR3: TGTGCCAGCAGTTCACACCGGGACAACAAAAACATTCAGTACTTC.

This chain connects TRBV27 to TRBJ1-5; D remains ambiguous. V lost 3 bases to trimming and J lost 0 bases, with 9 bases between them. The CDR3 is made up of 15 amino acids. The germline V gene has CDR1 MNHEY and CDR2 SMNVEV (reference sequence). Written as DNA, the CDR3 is TGTGCCAGCAGTTTTAGAGAGAATAGCAATCAGCCCCAGCATTTT. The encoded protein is CASSFRENSNQPQHF.

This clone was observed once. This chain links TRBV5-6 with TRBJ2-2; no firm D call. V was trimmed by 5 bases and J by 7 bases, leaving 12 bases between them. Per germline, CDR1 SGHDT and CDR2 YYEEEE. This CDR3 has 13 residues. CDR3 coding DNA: TGTGCCAGCAGTTACGACACGGTCGGGGAGCTGTTTTTT. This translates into CASSYDTVGELFF.

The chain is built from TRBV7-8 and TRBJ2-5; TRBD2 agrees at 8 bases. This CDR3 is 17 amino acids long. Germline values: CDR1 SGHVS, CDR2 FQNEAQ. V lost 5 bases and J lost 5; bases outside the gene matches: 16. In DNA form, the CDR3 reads TGTGCCAGCAGCGATGGGGGAGCGGGAGTTGGGTGGGAGACCCAGTACTTC. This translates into CASSDGGAGVGWETQYF.